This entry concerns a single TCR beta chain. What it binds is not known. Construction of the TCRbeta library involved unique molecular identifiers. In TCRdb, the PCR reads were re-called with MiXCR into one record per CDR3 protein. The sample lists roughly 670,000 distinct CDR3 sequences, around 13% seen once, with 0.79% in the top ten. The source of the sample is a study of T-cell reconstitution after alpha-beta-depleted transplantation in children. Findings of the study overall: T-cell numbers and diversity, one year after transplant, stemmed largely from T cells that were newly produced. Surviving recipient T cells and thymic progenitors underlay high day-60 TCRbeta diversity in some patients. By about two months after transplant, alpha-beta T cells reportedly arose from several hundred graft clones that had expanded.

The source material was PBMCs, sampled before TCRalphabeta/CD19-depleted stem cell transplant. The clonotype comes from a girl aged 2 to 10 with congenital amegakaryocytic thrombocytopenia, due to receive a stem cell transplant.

The chain's CDR3 is CASSLGLAGGTDEQFF. In nucleotides, the CDR3 is TGTGCCAGCTCACTCGGACTAGCGGGAGGGACAGATGAGCAGTTCTTC. The chain recombines TRBV18 with TRBJ2-1; 15 positions agree with TRBD2. Trimming removed 4 bases from V and 8 bases from J; junction bases left unmatched: 6. Germline assignment: CDR1 KGHSH and CDR2 LQKENI. This CDR3 has 16 residues.